This T cell receptor (beta chain) emerged from a study of lymphopenia after photon versus proton radiotherapy. General study findings and limits: Relative stability marked proton patients; photon patients lost diversity and naive cells.

Trimming stripped 0 bases from V and 0 bases from J, with 14 bases between. The CDR3 runs 18 residues. CDR1 SGHAT and CDR2 FQNNGV come from the germline V gene. This clone appeared a single time. Its antigen remains unknown. Here immunoSEQ multiplex PCR was the method, and the copy in TCRdb shows in-frame clones only, minus some. The sample holds some 42,000 clones; over 75% are singletons and the top ten take roughly 25%. The chain employs TRBV11-2 and TRBJ1-4; D perhaps matches TRBD1 (5 bases). This sequence originates from a woman in her seventies with pancreatic cancer. Sample: peripheral blood, taken from a patient treated with proton-based radiotherapy. The CDR3 is CASSLDLLTDTTNEKLFF. The CDR3 nucleotides read TGTGCCAGCAGCTTAGATTTGTTGACAGACACAACTAATGAAAAACTGTTTTTT.